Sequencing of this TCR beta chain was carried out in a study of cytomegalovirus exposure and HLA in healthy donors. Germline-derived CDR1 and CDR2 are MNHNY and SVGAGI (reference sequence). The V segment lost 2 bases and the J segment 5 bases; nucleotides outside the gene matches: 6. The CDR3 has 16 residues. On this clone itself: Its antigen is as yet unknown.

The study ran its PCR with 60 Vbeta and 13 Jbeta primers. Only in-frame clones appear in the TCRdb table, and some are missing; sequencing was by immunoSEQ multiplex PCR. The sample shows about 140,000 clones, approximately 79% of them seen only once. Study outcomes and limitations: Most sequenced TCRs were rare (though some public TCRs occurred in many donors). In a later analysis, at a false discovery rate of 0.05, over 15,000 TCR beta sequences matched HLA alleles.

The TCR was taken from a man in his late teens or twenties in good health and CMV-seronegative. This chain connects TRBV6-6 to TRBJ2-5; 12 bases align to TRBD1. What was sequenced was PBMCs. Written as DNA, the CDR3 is TGTGCCAGCAGTTACGCGGGGACAGGGGGCTCTGAGACCCAGTACTTC. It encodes CASSYAGTGGSETQYF.